A selection of T cell receptor beta chains follows, all from one sample in a study of CD8 T cells in Susac syndrome. MiXCR was run by TCRdb on the immunoSEQ multiplex PCR reads, yielding one entry per CDR3 protein. The sample has 150,000 to 180,000 distinct CDR3 sequences; 95% are singletons. The sequencing input was CD4+ T cells from PBMCs. These receptors were collected from a human donor with Susac syndrome. The CDR3 runs from the conserved cysteine through the conserved F or W. Each record gives: clone size, V gene, J gene, D gene, CDR3 DNA, CDR3 protein. D genes are given only for firm matches. A clone size is listed for some rows: how often the clone was seen (once, few, many), or a class if it is expanded.

.,TRBV6-6,TRBJ2-1,.,TGTGCCAGCAGTGTCTTCGGTGAGCAGTTCTTC,CASSVFGEQFF
.,TRBV20-1,TRBJ2-5,.,TGCAGTGGACAGGTCCTCCAAGAGACCCAGTACTTC,CSGQVLQETQYF
once,TRBV29-1,TRBJ1-2,.,TGCAGCGCAGGGGAGGGTGGCTACACCTTC,CSAGEGGYTF
.,TRBV9,TRBJ1-1,.,TGTGCCAGCAGCGTAGTCGGGAGGCCTGAAGCTTTCTTT,CASSVVGRPEAFF
.,TRBV25-1,TRBJ1-2,.,TGTGCCAGCAGGGGAGGAAGAGGCTACACCTTC,CASRGGRGYTF
once,TRBV13,TRBJ1-5,TRBD1,TGTGCCAGCAGCATACTGACTGGACAGGGGGCGATCGGCAATCAGCCCCAGCATTTT,CASSILTGQGAIGNQPQHF
.,TRBV27,TRBJ1-6,.,TGTGCCAGCAGGAAACAGAGCGATAATTCACCCCTCCACTTT,CASRKQSDNSPLHF
.,TRBV24-1,TRBJ2-1,.,TGTGCCACCAGTACGCTGGAGGGCGGCCACAATGAGCAGTTCTTC,CATSTLEGGHNEQFF
.,TRBV4-2,TRBJ1-2,TRBD1,TGTGCCAGCAGCCAAGCTGGGACAGTACGTGGCTACACCTTC,CASSQAGTVRGYTF
.,TRBV20-1,TRBJ1-3,.,TGCAGTGCTTTCGGGCGAACCGGAAACACCATATATTTT,CSAFGRTGNTIYF
.,TRBV3-1,TRBJ2-5,.,TGTGCCAGCAGCCAAGATAGCAGAACCGAGACCCAGTACTTC,CASSQDSRTETQYF
.,TRBV6-6,TRBJ2-5,TRBD2,TGTGCCAGCAGGCCCGGGACTAGCTTGGGAGAGACCCAGTACTTC,CASRPGTSLGETQYF
.,TRBV20-1,TRBJ2-7,.,TGCAGTGCTAGACAGGGGATAAACGAGCAGTACTTC,CSARQGINEQYF
.,TRBV7-9,TRBJ1-6,TRBD1,TGTGCCAGCAGCGCAGGACAGGGGTGGAATTCACCCCTCCACTTT,CASSAGQGWNSPLHF
.,TRBV7-6,TRBJ1-6,TRBD1,TGTGCCAGCAGCTCACGGACAGGGAGGGGGCAGTGGAATTCACCCCTCCACTTT,CASSSRTGRGQWNSPLHF
.,TRBV15,TRBJ2-3,TRBD2,TGTGCCACCAGCAGAGATCGACTAGCGGTCACTAGCACAGATACGCAGTATTTT,CATSRDRLAVTSTDTQYF